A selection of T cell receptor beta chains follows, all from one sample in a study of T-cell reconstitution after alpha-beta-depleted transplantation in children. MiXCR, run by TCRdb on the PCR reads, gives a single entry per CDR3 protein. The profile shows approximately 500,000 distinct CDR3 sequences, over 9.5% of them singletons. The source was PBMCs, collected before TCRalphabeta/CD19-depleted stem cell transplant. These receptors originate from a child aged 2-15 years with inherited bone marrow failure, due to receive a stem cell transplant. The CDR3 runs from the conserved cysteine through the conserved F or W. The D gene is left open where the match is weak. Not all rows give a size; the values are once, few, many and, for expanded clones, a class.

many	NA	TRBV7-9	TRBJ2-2	TGTGCCAGCAGCCAACTCCCGGACGGGAACACCGGGGAGCTGTTTTTT	CASSQLPDGNTGELFF
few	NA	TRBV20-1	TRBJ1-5	TGCAGTGCTAGAGTAGGAGATCAGCCCCAGCATTTT	CSARVGDQPQHF
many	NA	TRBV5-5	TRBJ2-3	TGTGCCAGCAGCTCCCTAAGGCAGGTCCTCACAGATACGCAGTATTTT	CASSSLRQVLTDTQYF
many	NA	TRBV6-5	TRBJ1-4	TGTGCCAGCAGTGTGACTCGTCGCCATGAAAAACTGTTTTTT	CASSVTRRHEKLFF
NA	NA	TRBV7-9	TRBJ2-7	TGTGCCAGCAGCTTACAACGGGCCTATGAGCAGTACTTC	CASSLQRAYEQYF
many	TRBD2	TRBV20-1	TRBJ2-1	TGCAGTGCCGAAGTAGCGGGAACATACAATGAGCAGTTCTTC	CSAEVAGTYNEQFF
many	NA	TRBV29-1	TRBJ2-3	TGCAGCGTCACCCGGGAGTACGGAGATACGCAGTATTTT	CSVTREYGDTQYF
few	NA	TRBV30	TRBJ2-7	TGTGCCGGAGCCCTAGCTGGCACCTACGAGCAGTACTTC	CAGALAGTYEQYF
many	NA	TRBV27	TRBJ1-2	TGTGCCAGCCGGACTGGATCCTACTATGGCTACACCTTC	CASRTGSYYGYTF
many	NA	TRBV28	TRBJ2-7	TGTGCCAGCAGTTTAGGCGACAGGAAGTTGGGGGACTTC	CASSLGDRKLGDF
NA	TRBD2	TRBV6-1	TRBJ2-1	TGTGCCAGCAAACCTCTCTGGGGGAGGGGAGAGAATGAGCAGTTCTTC	CASKPLWGRGENEQFF
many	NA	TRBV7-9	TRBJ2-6	TGTGCCAGCAGCTGGACACAGGTGACAGGGGCCAACGTCCTGACTTTC	CASSWTQVTGANVLTF
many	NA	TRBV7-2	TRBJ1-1	TGTGCAGCTAAGGGCTACATGAACACTGAAGCTTTCTTT	CAAKGYMNTEAFF
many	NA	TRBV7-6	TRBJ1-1	TGTGCCAGCAGCTCTGGCCCGAGGACTGAAGCTTTCTTT	CASSSGPRTEAFF
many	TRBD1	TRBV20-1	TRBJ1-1	TGCAGTGCTAGTTTTCCAGGGGGGAACACTGAAGCTTTCTTT	CSASFPGGNTEAFF